Below, 23 T cell receptor beta chains from the same sample are listed, as sequenced in a study of regulatory T cells in long-lasting Graves disease. Construction of the TCR beta libraries employed iRepertoire HTBI primers in conjunction with Arm-PCR of CDR3 regions. One entry per CDR3 protein results from TCRdb running MiXCR on the multiplex PCR reads. The sample contains some 560,000 distinct CDR3 sequences, 16% of which appear only once. Specified time point: newly diagnosed GD, antithyroid drugs for less than 3 months. PBMC-extracted RNA yielded the TCR library. These same data were also listed under a study on T cells in Graves' hyperthyroidism and ophthalmopathy.

The source material was peripheral blood mononuclear cells (PBMCs), sampled at new diagnosis, from a patient treated with antithyroid drugs. Receptor source: a woman aged 35-60 years with Graves disease.

The CDR3 spells CASSRGATGAGNTIYF. The CDR3 DNA sequence: TGTGCCAGCAGTAGGGGGGCGACAGGGGCTGGAAACACCATATATTTT. The chain couples TRBV28 to TRBJ1-3; 8 nucleotides align to TRBD1. This CDR3 is built from 16 residues. Per germline, CDR1 MDHEN and CDR2 SYDVKM. Trimming at V came to 5 bases and at J to 2 bases, leaving 8 bases not matched to a gene.

The chain uses TRBV5-1 and TRBJ2-5; 10 bases map to TRBD1. Germline V gives CDR1 SGHRS, CDR2 YFSETQ. CDR3 length: 18 amino acids. V dropped 2 bases and J dropped 1; count of bases not matched to a gene: 11. The CDR3: CASSLGPGQGSTQETQYF. The CDR3 bases are TGCGCCAGCAGCTTAGGCCCGGGACAGGGGAGTACCCAAGAGACCCAGTACTTC.

In this sample, this clonotype turned up many times. This chain uses TRBV4-1 with TRBJ2-7; D may be TRBD2 (5 bases). The V end was cut by 4 bases, the J end by 1 base, with 11 bases between. The germline gives CDR1 MGHRA, CDR2 YSYEKL. The CDR3 is 14 residues long. The CDR3 region is CASSPGVGSYEQYF. DNA for the CDR3: TGCGCCAGCAGCCCCGGGGTAGGTTCCTACGAGCAGTACTTC.

This clonotype was counted ten times or more. The chain links TRBV20-1 to TRBJ2-7, with D possibly being TRBD2 (6 bases). CDR1 DFQATT and CDR2 SNEGSKA come from the germline V gene (reference sequence). The CDR3 extends over 14 amino acids. Trimming shortened V by 2 bases and J by 0 bases, and 11 bases separated the two germline ends. The CDR3 is CSARRRGLSYEQYF. The CDR3 nucleotides read TGCAGTGCTAGAAGGCGGGGCCTCTCCTACGAGCAGTACTTC.

The chain combines TRBV20-1 with TRBJ1-1, with D possibly TRBD1 on 5 matching bases. This CDR3 has 15 residues. Germline V gene data show CDR1 as DFQATT and CDR2 as SNEGSKA (reference sequence). The germline V and J ends were trimmed by 3 bases and 1 base, with 15 bases remaining between them. The CDR3 DNA sequence: TGCAGTGCTAGGGAGGCAGGGCAGGGGAACACTGAAGCTTTCTTT. Encoded protein: CSAREAGQGNTEAFF.

The rearrangement links TRBV19 to TRBJ2-1; TRBD2 matches 10 bases. Germline V gene data show CDR1 as LNHDA and CDR2 as SQIVND (reference sequence). This CDR3 has 20 residues. V lost 3 bases, J lost 0 bases, and 14 bases stayed unmatched. The CDR3 DNA sequence: TGTGCCAGTAGTATCCCAGGGCTAGCGGGGGCCGCTAGCTCCTACAATGAGCAGTTCTTC. It is translated as CASSIPGLAGAASSYNEQFF.

At least ten counts were recorded for this clonotype. The genes are TRBV28 and TRBJ2-7; 8 bases map to TRBD1. The CDR3 is made up of 14 amino acids. V shed 5 bases and J 3 bases; nucleotides not matched to a gene: 6. CDR1 and CDR2 from the germline V gene are MDHEN and SYDVKM. This chain's CDR3 is CASSRQGTNYEQYF. CDR3 DNA sequence: TGTGCCAGCAGTAGACAGGGGACCAACTACGAGCAGTACTTC.

This clonotype has a count of ten or more. The V gene is TRBV10-3, the J gene TRBJ1-5; 9 nucleotides agree with TRBD1. This CDR3 region has 16 residues. The V gene end was trimmed by 2 bases and the J gene end by 2 bases; junction bases not matched to a gene: 4. Germline lookup yields CDR1 ENHRY and CDR2 SYGVKD. The CDR3 DNA follows: TGTGCCATCAGTGAGGGACAGGGGATTCGCAATCAGCCCCAGCATTTT. It translates to CAISEGQGIRNQPQHF.

This clonotype came up many times. This chain connects TRBV11-2 to TRBJ1-3; D gene uncertain. CDR1 and CDR2 from the germline V gene are SGHAT and FQNNGV. This CDR3 is 13 amino acids long. The V end lost 3 bases, the J end lost 0 bases, and 3 bases lay between the germline ends. Here the CDR3 DNA reads TGTGCCAGCAGCTTCTACTCTGGAAACACCATATATTTT. Its translation is CASSFYSGNTIYF.

Many counts were recorded for this clonotype. The chain joins TRBV11-2 to TRBJ1-2, with D tentatively TRBD1 (5 bases). The CDR3 spans 12 residues. Germline V gene sequence: CDR1 SGHAT, CDR2 FQNNGV. Trimming took 2 bases from V and 7 from J, leaving 8 bases between them. The CDR3 spells CASSLNGAGYTF. The CDR3 nucleotides are TGTGCCAGCAGCTTAAATGGGGCTGGCTACACCTTC.

This clonotype has at least ten counts. The chain recombines TRBV11-2 with TRBJ2-3, with 8 bases identical to TRBD2. The V gene end was trimmed by 2 bases and the J gene end by 4 bases; junction bases not matched to a gene: 2. CDR1 and CDR2 from the germline V gene are SGHAT and FQNNGV. This CDR3 spans 14 amino acids. CDR3 sequence: CASSLTGGADTQYF. CDR3 bases: TGTGCCAGCAGCTTAACCGGGGGGGCAGATACGCAGTATTTT.

V usage is TRBV29-1 and J usage is TRBJ1-1; D is possibly TRBD1 (6 bases). The CDR3 has 10 residues. The V gene lost 6 bases and the J gene lost 5 bases, with 7 bases spanning the gap. Germline lookup yields CDR1 SQVTM and CDR2 ANQGSEA. The CDR3 spells CSVDRTEAFF. The CDR3 DNA is TGCAGCGTAGACAGGACTGAAGCTTTCTTT.

This clonotype was found many times. The chain has TRBV6-1 and TRBJ1-5; D unclear. The V end lost 6 bases, the J end lost 6 bases, and 12 bases lay between the germline ends. Looked up from germline, CDR1 is MNHNS and CDR2 is SASEGT. The CDR3 has 13 amino acids. CDR3: CASSQHGGQPQHF. CDR3 DNA: TGTGCCAGCAGCCAGCATGGTGGTCAGCCCCAGCATTTT.

The rearrangement uses TRBV28 and TRBJ1-4; D uncertain. The germline gives CDR1 MDHEN, CDR2 SYDVKM. V dropped 6 bases and J dropped 7 bases, with 15 bases sitting between them. The CDR3 sequence is 14 residues long. CDR3 region: CASSLPGGGEKLFF. The CDR3 region has the DNA TGTGCCAGCAGCCTCCCGGGTGGAGGTGAAAAACTGTTTTTT.

This clonotype was detected many times. The V and J genes are TRBV7-9 and TRBJ1-2; 10 positions agree with TRBD1. The CDR3 spans 13 residues. V dropped 3 bases and J dropped 7; count of bases not matched to a gene: 2. The V gene's germline CDR1 is SEHNR and CDR2 FQNEAQ (reference sequence). This CDR3 is CASSLTGGSGYTF. For the CDR3, the DNA is TGTGCCAGCAGCTTGACAGGGGGCAGTGGCTACACCTTC.

This clonotype appeared a few times. The rearrangement joins TRBV7-9 to TRBJ2-5, with TRBD1 matching 7 bases. CDR3 length equals 14 residues. Germline values: CDR1 SEHNR, CDR2 FQNEAQ (reference sequence). V shed 5 bases and J 5 bases; nucleotides not matched to a gene: 8. The CDR3 coding sequence is TGTGCCAGCAGCCGCTTTCAGGGGGAGGAGACCCAGTACTTC. Amino acids: CASSRFQGEETQYF.

The V call is TRBV6-2 or TRBV6-3, the J call TRBJ1-5; D is possibly TRBD1 (5 bases). V shed 8 bases and J shed 5 bases, with 16 bases lying between them. Germline-derived CDR1 and CDR2 are MNHEY and SVGEGT. This CDR3 spans 14 amino acids. CDR3 nucleotide sequence: TGTGCCAGCGGGACGAGTGGGGTTTATCAGCCCCAGCATTTT. It specifies CASGTSGVYQPQHF.

This clonotype has a handful of counts. The J gene is TRBJ2-2, the V gene TRBV4-1, with 9 bases that match TRBD1. V trimming: 2 bases; J trimming: 6 bases; junction bases outside the gene matches: 7. In germline, CDR1 is MGHRA, CDR2 YSYEKL. The CDR3 contains 16 residues. The CDR3 loop is CASSQTGQGRAGELFF. CDR3 sequence (DNA): TGCGCCAGCAGCCAAACGGGACAGGGAAGGGCCGGGGAGCTGTTTTTT.

The chain uses TRBV20-1 and TRBJ2-3, with 10 nucleotides matching TRBD2. V was pared by 0 bases and J by 1 base, with 4 bases of the junction left unmatched. Germline-derived CDR1 and CDR2 are DFQATT and SNEGSKA (reference sequence). This CDR3 is built from 16 residues. CDR3 nucleotide sequence: TGCAGTGCTAGAGATCCCCTAGCGGGGGGCACAGATACGCAGTATTTT. Protein: CSARDPLAGGTDTQYF.

As for this clonotype: An end of the junction does not agree with germline; a read error may underlie this. The chain links TRBV28 to TRBJ2-4; 8 nucleotides align to TRBD2. The CDR3 sequence is 14 residues long. The germline CDR1 and CDR2 sequences are MDHEN and SYDVKM. The CDR3 bases are TGTGCCAGCAGACCCTTCCTAGCGGGCAACATTCAGTGCTTC. Protein product: CASRPFLAGNIQCF.

This clonotype has a handful of counts. DNA of the CDR3: TGTGCCAGCAGTTTACGGACCGGGGGATTTGGAAACACCATATATTTT. This sequence encodes CASSLRTGGFGNTIYF. The chain links TRBV28 to TRBJ1-3, with D possibly matching TRBD1 (5 bases). Trimming shortened V by 2 bases and J by 3 bases, and 14 bases separated the two germline ends. The CDR3 sequence is 16 residues long. Germline loops: CDR1 MDHEN, CDR2 SYDVKM.

This clonotype was detected ten times or more. V is TRBV6-1 and J is TRBJ2-1; TRBD2 matches at 13 bases. The CDR3 totals 16 residues. Germline trimming cut 3 bases from V and 8 bases from J; bases unmatched to any gene: 7. Germline V gene sequence: CDR1 MNHNS, CDR2 SASEGT. CDR3 in amino acids: CASSDSLAGGRYEQFF. CDR3 coding DNA: TGTGCCAGCAGTGATTCACTAGCGGGGGGGCGCTATGAGCAGTTCTTC.

This clonotype has only a few counts. The CDR3 region has the DNA TGTGCCAGCAGACCGGGACTAGTCGTGGATGAGCAGTTCTTC. Protein: CASRPGLVVDEQFF. The gene calls are TRBV25-1 and TRBJ2-1, with 8 bases matching TRBD2. Germline V gene lookup returns CDR1 MGHDK and CDR2 SYGVNS. The CDR3 has 14 amino acids. Trimming cost V 6 bases and J 8 bases; bases outside gene matches: 9. Full variable domain (rest looked up from reference TRBV25-1 and TRBJ2-1): EADIYQTPRYLVIGTGKKITLECSQTMGHDKMYWYQQDPGMELHLIHYSYGVNSTEKGDLSSESTVSRIRTEHFPLTLESARPSHTSQYLCASRPGLVVDEQFFGPGTRLTVL.